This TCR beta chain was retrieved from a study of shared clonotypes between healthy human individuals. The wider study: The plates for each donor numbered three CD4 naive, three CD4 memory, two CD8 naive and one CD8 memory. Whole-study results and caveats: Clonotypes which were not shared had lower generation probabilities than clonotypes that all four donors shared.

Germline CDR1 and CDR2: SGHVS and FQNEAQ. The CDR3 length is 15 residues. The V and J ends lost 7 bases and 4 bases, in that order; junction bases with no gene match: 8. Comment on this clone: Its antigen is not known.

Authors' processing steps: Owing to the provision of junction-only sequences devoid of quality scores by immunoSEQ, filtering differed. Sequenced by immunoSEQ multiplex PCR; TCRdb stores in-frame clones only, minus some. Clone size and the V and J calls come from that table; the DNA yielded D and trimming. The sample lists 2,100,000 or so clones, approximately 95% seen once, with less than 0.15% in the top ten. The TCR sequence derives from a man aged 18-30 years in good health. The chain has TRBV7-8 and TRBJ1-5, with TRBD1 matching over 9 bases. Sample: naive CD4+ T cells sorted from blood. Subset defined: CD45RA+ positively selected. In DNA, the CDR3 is TGTGCCAGCACCACAGGGGGCGGTGGGAATCAGCCCCAGCATTTT. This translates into CASTTGGGGNQPQHF.